This note documents a single TCR beta chain sequence. The data are from a study of blood T cell repertoires in COVID-19. Study-wide background: The United States, Italy and Spain provided the acute and convalescent COVID-19 samples. T cells, B-cell-depleted T cells, or PBMCs provided the cDNA or gDNA that served as material.

The CDR3 runs to 13 residues. Germline V gene sequence: CDR1 MNHEY, CDR2 SMNVEV (reference sequence). Trimming shortened V by 3 bases and J by 2 bases, and 8 bases separated the two germline ends. The authors' processing: Amplification from reference gene primers served as the basis for estimated nucleated cell counts. TCRdb's copy holds only in-frame clones and misses some; the assay was immunoSEQ multiplex PCR. V, J and clone size reflect that table, while D and trimming were determined from the DNA. The sample consists of about 190,000 clones, over 75% of them appearing once. The chain employs TRBV27 and TRBJ2-7; D remains ambiguous. The sequence was obtained from a woman aged 80 or over with active or convalescent COVID-19. Material for sequencing was peripheral blood. Here the CDR3 DNA reads TGTGCCAGCAGTTTTGGCACCACCTACGAGCAGTACTTC. Protein: CASSFGTTYEQYF.